These T cell receptor beta chains were read from a single sample in a study of human T cells and chemical hapten exposure. TCRdb re-derived calls from the RACE reads in MiXCR, one entry per CDR3 protein. The profile shows about 340,000 distinct CDR3 sequences, roughly 6.9% of them singletons. The sample was whole blood, taken in connection with sensitization to the hapten diphenylcyclopropenone (DPC). These receptors were collected from a woman between 18 and 29 years old with alopecia areata. Some clones in this sample may be carry-over from other donors' samples. CDR3s include the opening cysteine and the closing phenylalanine or tryptophan. D genes are given only for firm matches. Not all rows give a size; the values are once, few, many and, for expanded clones, a class.

d_call	clone_size	v_call	j_call	cdr3_aa	cdr3_nt
TRBD2	many	TRBV10-3	TRBJ2-3	CATESGGFTDTQYF	TGTGCCACGGAGAGCGGGGGGTTCACAGATACGCAGTATTTT
NA	few	TRBV6-6	TRBJ1-5	CASSTSGNQPQHF	TGTGCCAGCAGTACCTCAGGGAATCAGCCCCAGCATTTT
NA	NA	TRBV4-1	TRBJ1-2	CASSQVFRGASYGYTF	TGCGCCAGCAGCCAAGTTTTTCGGGGGGCGAGCTATGGCTACACCTTC
NA	many	TRBV3-1	TRBJ1-4	CASSQDRGGTATNEKLFF	TGTGCCAGCAGCCAAGATAGAGGGGGTACTGCAACTAATGAAAAACTGTTTTTT
TRBD1	few	TRBV6-6	TRBJ1-1	CASSSPGGLLTEAFF	TGTGCCAGCAGTTCTCCAGGGGGCCTTCTCACTGAAGCTTTCTTT
TRBD1	few	TRBV19	TRBJ1-2	CASSRLGQGAEYGYTF	TGTGCCAGTAGTAGATTGGGACAGGGGGCGGAGTATGGCTACACCTTC
TRBD1	many	TRBV13	TRBJ1-1	CASSSWTGLNTEAFF	TGTGCCAGCAGCTCATGGACAGGATTGAACACTGAAGCTTTCTTT
TRBD2	few	TRBV28	TRBJ2-5	CASSFSGGPGLTQYF	TGTGCCAGCAGTTTTAGCGGGGGGCCGGGACTAACCCAGTACTTC
NA	many	TRBV27	TRBJ2-5	CASSLFRAETQYF	TGTGCCAGCAGTTTATTCAGGGCAGAGACCCAGTACTTC
NA	many	TRBV28	TRBJ1-4	CASSLRGVREKLFF	TGTGCCAGCAGTCTCCGAGGGGTTCGAGAAAAACTGTTTTTT
NA	NA	TRBV12-3/TRBV12-4	TRBJ1-1	CASSPTPGQLPNTEAFF	TGTGCCAGCAGCCCGACCCCTGGGCAGCTGCCGAACACTGAAGCTTTCTTT
NA	NA	TRBV12-3/TRBV12-4	TRBJ2-7	CASSPMGLEQYF	TGTGCCAGCAGCCCTATGGGTCTCGAGCAGTACTTC
NA	many	TRBV6-2/TRBV6-3	TRBJ2-7	CASSYGENEQYF	TGTGCCAGCAGTTACGGGGAAAACGAGCAGTACTTC
TRBD1	NA	TRBV3-1	TRBJ2-6	CASSRRGQGAPSGANVLTF	TGTGCCAGCAGCCGAAGGGGACAGGGGGCTCCCTCTGGGGCCAACGTCCTGACTTTC
NA	many	TRBV25-1	TRBJ2-7	CASSESIVPQGQYF	TGTGCCAGCAGTGAATCGATCGTCCCTCAGGGGCAGTACTTC
NA	many	TRBV5-1	TRBJ1-1	CASSWTDVGTEAFF	TGCGCCAGCAGCTGGACGGACGTAGGGACTGAAGCTTTCTTT
NA	few	TRBV18	TRBJ1-2	CASSPTGDGYTF	TGTGCCAGCTCACCAACCGGGGATGGCTACACCTTC
NA	NA	TRBV20-1	TRBJ2-2	CSARDILGSTGELFF	TGCAGTGCTAGAGATATACTGGGTAGTACCGGGGAGCTGTTTTTT
NA	many	TRBV27	TRBJ1-5	CASSLKGERQPQHF	TGTGCCAGCAGTTTAAAAGGGGAGCGTCAGCCCCAGCATTTT
NA	many	TRBV29-1	TRBJ2-7	CSVLTGPEQYF	TGCAGCGTTCTGACAGGACCCGAGCAGTACTTC
TRBD2	many	TRBV11-2	TRBJ2-3	CASSSWTSTDTQYF	TGTGCCAGCAGCTCATGGACTAGCACGGATACGCAGTATTTT
NA	many	TRBV14	TRBJ2-1	CASSQDGGATYNEQFF	TGTGCCAGCAGCCAAGATGGAGGGGCCACCTACAATGAGCAGTTCTTC
TRBD1	NA	TRBV29-1	TRBJ2-1	CSVEGQGNEQFF	TGCAGCGTTGAAGGACAGGGGAATGAGCAGTTCTTC
NA	few	TRBV27	TRBJ1-1	CASSPTSFRYEAFF	TGTGCCAGCAGTCCTACGAGCTTCCGTTATGAAGCTTTCTTT
TRBD1	few	TRBV6-5	TRBJ2-3	CASSTRQGLTGTQYF	TGTGCCAGCAGCACTAGACAGGGCCTGACCGGTACGCAGTATTTT
TRBD1	many	TRBV7-2	TRBJ2-3	CASSFVRGTVSDTQYF	TGTGCCAGCAGCTTCGTCAGGGGGACGGTTTCAGATACGCAGTATTTT
TRBD1	NA	TRBV10-3	TRBJ1-2	CAFRGSLMIGYTF	TGTGCCTTCAGGGGGTCTTTAATGATTGGCTACACCTTC
TRBD2	many	TRBV6-5	TRBJ2-7	CASKRGYEQYF	TGTGCCAGCAAGCGGGGTTACGAGCAGTACTTC
TRBD1	NA	TRBV5-1	TRBJ1-3	CASSLEDRPSTIYF	TGCGCCAGCAGCTTGGAGGACAGGCCAAGCACCATATATTTT
TRBD1	few	TRBV5-1	TRBJ1-6	CASSSGQGSNSPLHF	TGCGCCAGCAGCTCGGGACAGGGAAGCAATTCACCCCTCCACTTT
NA	many	TRBV12-3/TRBV12-4	TRBJ2-1	CASTMTADNEQFF	TGTGCCAGCACCATGACGGCCGACAATGAGCAGTTCTTC
NA	NA	TRBV4-3	TRBJ1-6	CASSPRDTDNSPLHF	TGCGCCAGCAGCCCCCGGGACACAGATAATTCACCCCTCCACTTT
NA	few	TRBV3-1	TRBJ2-6	CASSEVRASGANVLTF	TGTGCCAGCAGCGAAGTACGGGCCTCTGGGGCCAACGTCCTGACTTTC
NA	few	TRBV4-1	TRBJ2-1	CASSQVDMVSYNEQFF	TGCGCCAGCAGCCAAGTAGACATGGTGTCCTACAATGAGCAGTTCTTC
NA	few	TRBV5-5	TRBJ2-3	CASSLGSLRTDTQYF	TGTGCCAGCAGCCTAGGGTCCCTGAGAACAGATACGCAGTATTTT
NA	NA	TRBV20-1	TRBJ1-1	CSAMGGGTEAFF	TGCAGTGCTATGGGAGGGGGCACTGAAGCTTTCTTT
NA	many	TRBV6-5	TRBJ1-6	CASSHRSGVTYNSPLHF	TGTGCCAGCAGCCACCGTTCAGGGGTCACCTATAATTCACCCCTCCACTTT
NA	few	TRBV3-1	TRBJ1-2	CASSHQLRGYGYTF	TGTGCCAGCAGCCACCAGCTCCGTGGCTATGGCTACACCTTC
NA	NA	TRBV5-4	TRBJ2-3	CASSGPGLNTDTQYF	TGTGCCAGCAGCGGACCGGGACTTAACACAGATACGCAGTATTTT
TRBD1	many	TRBV27	TRBJ1-1	CASSIQGGTEAFF	TGTGCCAGCAGTATTCAGGGGGGTACTGAAGCTTTCTTT
NA	NA	TRBV20-1	TRBJ2-7	CNAPPPGAQGYYVQYF	TGCAATGCTCCCCCTCCCGGGGCTCAGGGTTACTACGTGCAGTACTTC
NA	many	TRBV5-5	TRBJ1-1	CASSLTDMNTEAFF	TGTGCCAGCAGCTTGACAGATATGAACACTGAAGCTTTCTTT
TRBD1	few	TRBV7-9	TRBJ1-4	CASSLYGQEMEKLFF	TGTGCCAGCAGCTTATATGGACAGGAGATGGAAAAACTGTTTTTT
TRBD2	few	TRBV4-2	TRBJ2-3	CASSQEMTRGGLDTQYF	TGTGCCAGCAGCCAAGAAATGACGCGGGGGGGCCTGGATACGCAGTATTTT
NA	many	TRBV3-1	TRBJ2-3	CASTQDTASTDTQYF	TGTGCCAGCACCCAAGACACAGCTAGCACAGATACGCAGTATTTT
NA	few	TRBV7-2	TRBJ1-1	CASSPRLQGEAFF	TGTGCCAGCAGCCCCCGTTTACAGGGTGAAGCTTTCTTT
NA	NA	TRBV2	TRBJ1-3	CASSVEGSSGNTIYF	TGTGCCAGCAGTGTCGAGGGGAGCTCTGGAAACACCATATATTTT
TRBD2	many	TRBV7-2	TRBJ2-3	CASRTSGSTDTQYF	TGTGCCAGCAGGACTAGCGGGTCCACAGATACGCAGTATTTT
TRBD2	NA	TRBV27	TRBJ2-1	CASRLGRANEQFF	TGTGCCAGCAGGCTGGGGAGGGCGAATGAGCAGTTCTTC
TRBD2	many	TRBV6-2/TRBV6-3	TRBJ2-5	CASKLAGEETQYF	TGTGCCAGCAAATTAGCGGGAGAAGAGACCCAGTACTTC
TRBD1	many	TRBV28	TRBJ1-1	CASIDRGLGEAFF	TGTGCCAGCATCGACAGGGGGCTGGGTGAAGCTTTCTTT
NA	many	TRBV20-1	TRBJ2-7	CSASAVWDYEQYF	TGCAGTGCTAGTGCAGTATGGGACTACGAGCAGTACTTC
TRBD1	few	TRBV11-1	TRBJ2-2	CASSSNPTGVGELFF	TGTGCCAGCAGCTCTAACCCTACAGGGGTCGGGGAGCTGTTTTTT
TRBD1	many	TRBV7-2	TRBJ1-4	CASSRTGLGEKLFF	TGTGCCAGCAGCCGGACAGGCTTAGGGGAAAAACTGTTTTTT
NA	few	TRBV9	TRBJ1-6	CASSVDQGRSPLHF	TGTGCCAGCAGCGTAGACCAGGGAAGGTCACCCCTCCACTTT
NA	many	TRBV12-3/TRBV12-4	TRBJ2-2	CASRYDLANTGELFF	TGTGCCAGCCGATATGACCTAGCTAACACCGGGGAGCTGTTTTTT
NA	NA	TRBV7-9	TRBJ2-3	CASSPLNTQYF	TGTGCCAGCAGCCCCCTCAATACGCAGTATTTT
NA	NA	TRBV6-1	TRBJ1-4	CASSEATLTTNEKLFF	TGTGCCAGCAGTGAAGCGACCCTGACAACTAATGAAAAACTGTTTTTT
NA	NA	TRBV12-3/TRBV12-4	TRBJ1-1	CASWEGINTEAFF	TGTGCCAGTTGGGAGGGGATCAACACTGAAGCTTTCTTT